Below, 19 T cell receptor beta chains from the same sample are listed, as sequenced in a study of tumor-infiltrating lymphocytes in primary liver carcinoma. Making TCR beta cDNA involved roughly 500 ng total RNA and a constant-region primer. It was through three nested multiplex PCR rounds of slightly modified ARM-PCR that TCR beta libraries arose. The opening two PCR rounds, approximately 10 cycles each, paired TRBV1-TRBV30 forward primers with a C-beta reverse primer. TCRdb analysed the multiplex PCR reads with MiXCR anew, one entry per CDR3 protein. The table has about 200,000 distinct CDR3 sequences, roughly 61% seen once. Both blood RNA, taken from unsorted whole blood, and germline DNA were extracted. Material for sequencing was peripheral blood. These receptors all come from an older woman with primary liver carcinoma and hepatitis B virus infection.

Remarks on this clonotype: A read error is possible here, since a much larger clone lies one base away. This rearrangement joins TRBV4-1 to TRBJ1-1; D is possibly TRBD1 (6 bases). Germline V gene lookup returns CDR1 MGHRA and CDR2 YSYEKL. CDR3 size: 15 residues. CDR3 sequence (DNA): TGCACCAGCAGCCAAGAGGGGGGCGGGCACACTGAAGCTTTCTTT. It encodes CTSSQEGGGHTEAFF.

About this clonotype: One end of the junction does not line up with germline, which may come from a read error. The chain links TRBV12-3 or TRBV12-4 to TRBJ2-1; 8 positions match TRBD2. This CDR3 has 16 amino acids. The CDR3 nucleotides are TGCGCCAGCAGGCCTCTACTAGCGGCCGGCTACAATGAGCCGTTCTTC. Protein product: CASRPLLAAGYNEPFF.

This rearrangement joins TRBV10-2 to TRBJ2-7; the D is unclear. Germline assignment: CDR1 WSHSY and CDR2 SAAADI. V was clipped by 3 bases and J by 6 bases, with 9 bases between them. The CDR3 covers 12 residues. CDR3 in amino acids: CASSDPSREQYF. The CDR3 DNA sequence: TGCGCCAGCAGTGATCCCAGTCGCGAGCAGTACTTC.

About this clonotype: This likely comes from a read error, as the CDR3 has no conserved phenylalanine or tryptophan at its end. It is unclear where the CDR3 begins or ends on the DNA, so no DNA is shown, and the CDR3 is as TCRdb lists it. The CDR3 sequence: CAISGPGLGNEHFI. The gene calls are TRBV10-3 and TRBJ2-1; the table names TRBD2, a call not compared with the DNA. The germline CDR1 and CDR2 sequences are ENHRY and SYGVKD. From its first to its last residue, the CDR3 has 14 amino acids.

The rearrangement uses TRBV29-1 and TRBJ2-1; possible D gene TRBD1, 6 bases. The germline V gene encodes CDR1 SQVTM and CDR2 ANQGSEA. The V end lost 2 bases, the J end lost 7 bases, and 18 bases lay between the germline ends. The CDR3 loop spans 15 amino acids. CDR3 sequence reads: CSVELQDRTGNEQFF. CDR3 DNA: TGCAGCGTTGAACTCCAGGACAGAACTGGTAATGAGCAGTTCTTC.

V usage is TRBV7-3 and J usage is TRBJ2-1, with TRBD2 matching over 12 bases. Per germline, CDR1 SGHTA and CDR2 FQGTGA. The CDR3 length is 16 residues. V trimming: 5 bases; J trimming: 3 bases; junction bases outside the gene matches: 5. CDR3 amino acids: CASSAWTSGNYNEQFF. The CDR3 nucleotides read TGTGCCAGCAGCGCCTGGACTAGCGGGAACTACAATGAGCAGTTCTTC.

This clonotype was seen many times. The chain is built from TRBV11-2 and TRBJ1-1, with 12 positions matching TRBD1. Germline loops: CDR1 SGHAT, CDR2 FQNNGV. Trimming took 5 bases from V and 3 from J; bases not matched to a gene: 7. This CDR3 has 16 residues. CDR3 coding DNA: TGTGCCAGCAGCACGGGACAGGGGGCTCTAGACACTGAAGCTTTCTTT. Translated, it gives CASSTGQGALDTEAFF.

This clonotype appeared a few times. V gene TRBV5-1 combines with J gene TRBJ2-7; the D is unclear. This CDR3 comprises 17 residues. Per germline, CDR1 SGHRS and CDR2 YFSETQ. Trimming took off 0 bases at V and 5 bases at J, with 21 bases between the two ends. CDR3 loop: CASSLEFAYTKLNEQYF. In nucleotides, the CDR3 is TGCGCCAGCAGCTTGGAATTTGCTTATACAAAGTTAAACGAGCAGTACTTC.

The chain has TRBV11-1 and TRBJ1-1; 9 bases match TRBD1. V lost 5 bases, J lost 6 bases, and 16 bases stayed unmatched. Germline assignment: CDR1 SGHAT and CDR2 FQDESV (reference sequence). This CDR3 is 17 amino acids long. The CDR3 protein is CASSHRDRVLGSSEAFF. The CDR3 DNA follows: TGTGCCAGCAGCCACCGGGACAGGGTCTTAGGCTCTTCTGAAGCTTTCTTT.

A remark on this clonotype: Its ends do not fully match the called genes, so a read error is possible. The V call is TRBV11-2, the J call TRBJ2-7; no definite D call. The CDR3 runs to 13 residues. Germline lookup yields CDR1 SGHAT and CDR2 FQNNGV. The CDR3 here is CAISLVALHEQYF. CDR3 coding DNA: TGTGCCATCAGCTTAGTAGCCCTGCACGAGCAGTACTTC.

With regard to this clonotype: It may be a read error: a sequence one base away is much more abundant. The chain has TRBV6-6 and TRBJ1-4, with TRBD1 matching 9 bases. Per germline, CDR1 MNHNY and CDR2 SVGAGI (reference sequence). There are 16 residues in the CDR3. The J segment lost 2 bases and the V segment lost 6 bases, leaving 7 bases of the junction unmatched. CDR3: CASSPGQGTTNEKLFF. The CDR3 coding sequence is TGTGCCAGCAGCCCCGGACAGGGGACTACTAATGAAAAACTGTTTTTT.

V gene TRBV28 combines with J gene TRBJ1-4, with no clear D. Trimming left V 10 bases short and J 0 bases short, with 24 bases between. The CDR3 totals 18 residues. Germline CDR1 is MDHEN and CDR2 is SYDVKM. The DNA of the CDR3 is TGTGCCAACAGACAAAAACAAGAGGGATATTCAACTAATGAAAAACTGTTTTTT. Its translation is CANRQKQEGYSTNEKLFF.

Note on this clonotype: Sequence at one end of the junction differs from germline and may be a read error. The chain combines TRBV12-3 or TRBV12-4 with TRBJ2-2; possibly TRBD2 for D (6 bases). The CDR3 runs 12 residues. This CDR3 is CASSLGGGELLF. For the CDR3, the DNA is TGTGCCAGCAGTTTAGGGGGCGGGGAGCTGCTTTTT.

This clonotype was observed at least ten times. This chain connects TRBV10-3 to TRBJ1-5, with D unresolved. The CDR3 is made up of 13 amino acids. Trimming took off 6 bases at V and 2 bases at J, with 8 bases between the two ends. The germline V gene encodes CDR1 ENHRY and CDR2 SYGVKD. DNA of the CDR3: TGTGCCATCAGCGAGATGGGCAATCAGCCCCAGCATTTT. It codes for CAISEMGNQPQHF.

This clonotype was recorded a few times. A read error may produce the germline difference seen at one junction end. V is TRBV11-2 and J is TRBJ1-1; the D is unclear. The germline V gene has CDR1 SGHAT and CDR2 FQNNGV. The CDR3 extends over 15 amino acids. The CDR3 sequence: CASSLERWLGTEAFF. CDR3 sequence (DNA): TGTGCCAGCAGCTTAGAGAGGTGGCTGGGCACTGAAGCCTTCTTT.

To note about this clonotype: The missing conserved phenylalanine or tryptophan at the end of this CDR3 makes a read error likely. The V call is TRBV6-5, the J call TRBJ1-2; D not resolved. Germline values: CDR1 MNHEY, CDR2 SVGAGI. The CDR3 extends over 21 amino acids. The chain's CDR3 is CANSYFSVSYAAPVIVYGYTI. The CDR3 bases are TGTGCCAACAGTTACTTTTCAGTTAGCTACGCGGCCCCCGTAATAGTCTATGGTTACACCATC.

The CDR3 reads CASSLTVLVTEAFF. CDR3 in DNA: TGTGCCAGCAGCTTGACGGTGTTAGTCACTGAAGCTTTCTTT. The V and J genes are TRBV5-6 and TRBJ1-1; no firm D call. Trimming stripped 1 base from V and 4 bases from J, with 11 bases between. CDR3 length: 14 amino acids. From germline, CDR1 is SGHDT and CDR2 YYEEEE.

In its sample, this clonotype was seen a few times. A much more abundant neighbour one base away suggests this may be a read error. This rearrangement joins TRBV12-3 or TRBV12-4 to TRBJ1-2; 8 bases match TRBD1. The length of the CDR3 is 15 residues. The trim removed 6 bases at V and 7 bases at J, leaving 13 bases unmatched. CDR3 nucleotides: TGTGCCAGCAGCTCGGACAGGGAAATTAGTAGTGGCTACACCTTC. This encodes CASSSDREISSGYTF.

With respect to this clonotype: This may be a read error: a much more frequent sequence differs by one nucleotide. V gene TRBV5-6 combines with J gene TRBJ1-4; D is ambiguous. CDR3 length: 15 amino acids. Germline lookup yields CDR1 SGHDT and CDR2 YYEEEE. V was pared by 4 bases and J by 6 bases, with 16 bases between. In DNA form, the CDR3 reads TGTGCCAGCAGCCTGAACAGACCGTCGGATGAAAAACTGTTTTTT. Residues: CASSLNRPSDEKLFF.